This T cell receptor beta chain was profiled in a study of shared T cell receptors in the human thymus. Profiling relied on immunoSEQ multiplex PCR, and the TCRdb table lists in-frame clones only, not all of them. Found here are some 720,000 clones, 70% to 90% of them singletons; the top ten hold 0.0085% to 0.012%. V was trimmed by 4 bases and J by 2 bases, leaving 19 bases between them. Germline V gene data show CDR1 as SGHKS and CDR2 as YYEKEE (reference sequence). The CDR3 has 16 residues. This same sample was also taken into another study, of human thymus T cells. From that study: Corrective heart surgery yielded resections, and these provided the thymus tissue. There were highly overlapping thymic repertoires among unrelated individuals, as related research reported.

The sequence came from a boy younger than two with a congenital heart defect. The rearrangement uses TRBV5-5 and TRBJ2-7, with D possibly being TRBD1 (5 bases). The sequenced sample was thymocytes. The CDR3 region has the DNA TGTGCCAGCAGCGCGGAAAGACAGCAACCTCCCTACGAGCAGTACTTC. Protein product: CASSAERQQPPYEQYF.